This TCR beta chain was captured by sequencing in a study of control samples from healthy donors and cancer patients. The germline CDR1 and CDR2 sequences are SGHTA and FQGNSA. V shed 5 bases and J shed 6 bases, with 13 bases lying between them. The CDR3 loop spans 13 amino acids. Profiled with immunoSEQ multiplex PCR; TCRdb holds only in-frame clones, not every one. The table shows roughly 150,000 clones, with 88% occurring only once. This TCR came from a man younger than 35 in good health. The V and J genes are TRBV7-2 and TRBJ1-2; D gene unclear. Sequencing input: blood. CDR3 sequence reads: CASSPSVGDGYTF. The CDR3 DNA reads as TGTGCCAGCAGCCCCTCGGTCGGGGATGGCTACACCTTC. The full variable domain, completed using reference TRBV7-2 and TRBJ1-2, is GAGVSQSPSNKVTEKGKDVELRCDPISGHTALYWYRQSLGQGLEFLIYFQGNSAPDKSGLPSDRFSAERTGGSVSTLTIQRTQQEDSAVYLCASSPSVGDGYTFGSGTRLTVV.